Below, 23 T cell receptor beta chains from the same sample are listed, as sequenced in a study of shared clonotypes between healthy human individuals. Data came from immunoSEQ multiplex PCR; TCRdb stores just in-frame clones and leaves some out. This table has roughly 2.6 million clones, around 90% appearing once. The sequenced sample consisted of naive CD4+ T cells sorted from blood. Subset of the sample: CD45RA+ positively selected. Source of these receptors: a man between 18 and 35 years old in good health.

Concerning this clone itself: Different DNA sequences within this sample yield the same CDR3. This chain links TRBV6-5 with TRBJ1-2; 7 nucleotides align to TRBD1. The CDR3 is made up of 13 amino acids. Germline V gene lookup returns CDR1 MNHEY and CDR2 SVGAGI. Trimming removed 6 bases from V and 5 bases from J; junction bases left unmatched: 6. CDR3 region: CASSRDREYGYTF. The CDR3 DNA is TGTGCCAGCAGCCGCGACAGGGAGTATGGCTACACCTTC.

The chain uses TRBV2 and TRBJ2-7; perhaps TRBD1 as D (5 bases). This CDR3 comprises 13 residues. V gave up 3 bases and J gave up 4 bases, with 10 bases separating them. CDR1 is SNHLY and CDR2 is FYNNEI in the germline V gene. CDR3 in amino acids: CASSDARAYEQYF. As DNA, the CDR3 is TGTGCCAGCAGTGACGCCAGGGCTTACGAGCAGTACTTC.

A word on this clone: Different DNA sequences within this sample yield the same CDR3. The V call is TRBV6-1, the J call TRBJ2-3; 8 nucleotides line up with TRBD1. The germline V gene has CDR1 MNHNS and CDR2 SASEGT. This CDR3 region has 14 residues. V shed 5 bases, J shed 1 base, and the junction held 2 bases outside the gene matches. The CDR3 DNA reads TGTGCCAGCAGTTTGGGACAGGGCACAGATACGCAGTATTTT. It codes for CASSLGQGTDTQYF.

The V call is TRBV25-1, the J call TRBJ1-1; the D is unclear. CDR1 and CDR2 from the germline V gene are MGHDK and SYGVNS. This CDR3 is 15 amino acids long. Trimming removed 6 bases at V and 3 bases at J, with 17 bases between. CDR3 nucleotides: TGTGCCAGCAGATTGTCCGTCGGGTCGTACACTGAAGCTTTCTTT. Its translation is CASRLSVGSYTEAFF.

This clone appeared once. The chain recombines TRBV7-3 with TRBJ1-1; D remains unclear. Germline V CDR1 and CDR2: SGHTA, FQGTGA. V shed 4 bases and J shed 4 bases, with 13 bases lying between them. The CDR3 runs 14 residues. CDR3 protein: CASSSLGRGTEAFF. For the CDR3, the DNA is TGTGCCAGCAGCTCCCTGGGCCGGGGCACTGAAGCTTTCTTT.

A word on this clone: The germline gene is not matched at one end of the junction; a read error may be the cause. The rearrangement joins TRBV19 to TRBJ2-7; TRBD2 matches at 10 bases. The CDR3 is 15 amino acids. Germline V gene sequence: CDR1 LNHDA, CDR2 SQIVND (reference sequence). The CDR3: CASSVEGLARHEQYF. The CDR3 nucleotides read TGTGCCAGTAGTGTAGAGGGACTAGCGCGGCACGAGCAGTACTTC.

The V call is TRBV28, the J call TRBJ1-2; tentatively, D is TRBD1 (6 bases). Germline lookup yields CDR1 MDHEN and CDR2 SYDVKM. V lost 1 base to trimming and J lost 3 bases, with 12 bases between them. The CDR3 length is 15 residues. CDR3 nucleotides: TGTGCCAGCAGTTTATCGGGGGGCATTGACTATGGCTACACCTTC. This gives the protein CASSLSGGIDYGYTF.

The chain recombines TRBV7-2 with TRBJ2-7, with 10 bases that match TRBD1. This CDR3 is 18 amino acids long. Trimming cost V 2 bases and J 2 bases; bases outside gene matches: 12. The germline V gene encodes CDR1 SGHTA and CDR2 FQGNSA. The CDR3 reads CASSLRQLGTGVTYEQYF. In DNA form, the CDR3 reads TGTGCCAGCAGCTTAAGGCAGTTGGGGACAGGGGTTACCTACGAGCAGTACTTC.

As for this clone: Other DNA sequences in the sample encode the same CDR3. The chain carries TRBV6-1 and TRBJ2-1, with 9 bases fitting TRBD1. The CDR3 contains 13 residues. CDR1 is MNHNS and CDR2 is SASEGT in the germline V gene. Germline trimming cut 4 bases from V and 7 bases from J; bases unmatched to any gene: 2. CDR3: CASSGQGVNEQFF. For the CDR3, the DNA is TGTGCCAGCAGTGGACAGGGGGTTAATGAGCAGTTCTTC.

The sample holds a few counts of this clone. CDR3 residues: CASSEPGTEAFF. The CDR3 DNA is TGTGCCAGCAGTGAACCAGGGACTGAAGCTTTCTTT. The rearrangement uses TRBV6-1 and TRBJ1-1; possibly TRBD1 for D (5 bases). V was shortened by 2 bases and J by 5 bases, with 6 bases between the two germline ends. This CDR3 comprises 12 residues. Germline assignment: CDR1 MNHNS and CDR2 SASEGT.

This chain connects TRBV6-5 to TRBJ2-7; D remains ambiguous. CDR3 length: 14 amino acids. The V gene's germline CDR1 is MNHEY and CDR2 SVGAGI. V shed 8 bases and J shed 3 bases, with 17 bases lying between them. CDR3 in DNA: TGTGCCAGCCAACCGGCGGCACCCGGCTACGAGCAGTACTTC. It translates to CASQPAAPGYEQYF.

The rearrangement uses TRBV10-1 and TRBJ2-5; a possible D gene is TRBD2 (6 bases). Germline-derived CDR1 and CDR2 are WNHNN and SYGVQD (reference sequence). With 5 bases removed from V and 4 bases from J, the gap between germline ends came to 26 bases. CDR3 length: 18 residues. In nucleotides, the CDR3 is TGCGCCAGCAGTCCCGGTGTTTCATTTGGCGGGAACGGAGAGACCCAGTACTTC. Translation gives CASSPGVSFGGNGETQYF.

The rearrangement links TRBV2 to TRBJ2-5; TRBD2 agrees at 11 bases. CDR1 is SNHLY, CDR2 FYNNEI, per germline. With V trimmed by 5 bases and J by 2 bases, 10 bases remained unmatched. CDR3 length equals 17 residues. CDR3 bases: TGTGCCAGCAGTTTTTATGGACTAGCGGGTCCACAAGAGACCCAGTACTTC. Protein: CASSFYGLAGPQETQYF.

V gene TRBV5-1 combines with J gene TRBJ1-3, with D maybe TRBD1 (5 bases). The germline V gene has CDR1 SGHRS and CDR2 YFSETQ. With 3 bases removed from V and 4 bases from J, the gap between germline ends came to 14 bases. The CDR3 consists of 15 residues. The CDR3, as DNA: TGCGCCAGCAGCTCACATCGGGACGGAGGAAACACCATATATTTT. The encoded protein is CASSSHRDGGNTIYF.

V is TRBV29-1 and J is TRBJ2-5, with a possible D match to TRBD2 (6 bases). With 7 bases removed from V and 1 base from J, the gap between germline ends came to 22 bases. The germline V gene encodes CDR1 SQVTM and CDR2 ANQGSEA. CDR3 length: 16 amino acids. The CDR3: CSAGRGSGVLQETQYF. CDR3 sequence (DNA): TGCAGCGCCGGCCGTGGATCGGGAGTCCTCCAAGAGACCCAGTACTTC.

The chain uses TRBV18 and TRBJ1-2; a possible D gene is TRBD1 (5 bases). Germline CDR1 reads KGHSH; CDR2 reads LQKENI. V was clipped by 6 bases and J by 1 base, with 18 bases between them. CDR3 length equals 16 residues. CDR3 protein: CASSRTPGTNNYGYTF. For the CDR3, the DNA is TGTGCCAGCTCCCGGACCCCCGGGACGAATAACTATGGCTACACCTTC.

The chain recombines TRBV19 with TRBJ2-1; no reliable D call. CDR1 and CDR2 from the germline V gene are LNHDA and SQIVND (reference sequence). Trimming left V 10 bases short and J 7 bases short, with 14 bases between. There are 12 residues in the CDR3. The CDR3 spells CANPPWDNEQFF. CDR3 nucleotides: TGTGCCAATCCCCCCTGGGATAATGAGCAGTTCTTC.

The chain joins TRBV11-2 to TRBJ2-1; D tentatively reads TRBD1 or TRBD2 (5 bases each). This CDR3 is 14 amino acids long. CDR1 SGHAT and CDR2 FQNNGV come from the germline V gene. The V end was cut by 3 bases, the J end by 7 bases, with 13 bases between. CDR3 amino acids: CASSLGFGGNEQFF. CDR3 in DNA: TGTGCCAGCAGCTTGGGCTTTGGGGGAAATGAGCAGTTCTTC.

The V and J genes are TRBV28 and TRBJ2-7; 11 bases agree with TRBD1. J was trimmed by 4 bases and V by 1 base; bases with no gene match: 9. The length of the CDR3 is 17 residues. The V gene's germline CDR1 is MDHEN and CDR2 SYDVKM. CDR3 bases: TGTGCCAGCAGTTTATCTAACCAAGGACAGGGGGCTTACGAGCAGTACTTC. It codes for CASSLSNQGQGAYEQYF. The full variable domain, rest sourced from reference TRBV28 and TRBJ2-7, is DVKVTQSSRYLVKRTGEKVFLECVQDMDHENMFWYRQDPGLGLRLIYFSYDVKMKEKGDIPEGYSVSREKKERFSLILESASTNQTSMYLCASSLSNQGQGAYEQYFGPGTRLTVT.

V usage is TRBV2 and J usage is TRBJ1-2, with 8 nucleotides matching TRBD1. V was clipped by 1 base and J by 8 bases; unmatched bases: 9. Germline CDR1 SNHLY, CDR2 FYNNEI. The length of the CDR3 is 15 residues. The CDR3 DNA is TGTGCCAGCAGTGAAGAGGCAGGGGGCCCAAGGGGCTACACCTTC. Translated: CASSEEAGGPRGYTF.

This chain connects TRBV7-2 to TRBJ2-7, with 8 positions matching TRBD1. Germline V gives CDR1 SGHTA, CDR2 FQGNSA. This CDR3 spans 16 amino acids. V lost 5 bases to trimming and J lost 2 bases; unmatched junction nucleotides: 11. The CDR3 loop is CASSAPGQGSPYEQYF. In DNA form, the CDR3 reads TGTGCCAGCAGCGCCCCCGGACAGGGTAGCCCCTACGAGCAGTACTTC.

The rearrangement links TRBV7-2 to TRBJ2-1; either TRBD1 or TRBD2 may supply D (6 bases each). In germline, CDR1 is SGHTA, CDR2 FQGNSA. This CDR3 is 17 amino acids long. Trimming pared 1 base from V and 9 bases from J, leaving 22 bases between. The chain's CDR3 is CASSLGARLNGGREQFF. For the CDR3, the DNA is TGTGCCAGCAGCTTAGGGGCTCGGTTAAACGGGGGCCGTGAGCAGTTCTTC.

The rearrangement uses TRBV5-1 and TRBJ1-1; D gene ambiguous. The CDR3 sequence is 15 residues long. V was shortened by 0 bases and J by 4 bases, with 13 bases between the two germline ends. CDR1 and CDR2 from the germline V gene are SGHRS and YFSETQ. CDR3: CASSLEPTSITEAFF. The CDR3 nucleotides read TGCGCCAGCAGCTTGGAGCCAACAAGTATCACTGAAGCTTTCTTT.